This TCR beta chain was documented in a study of CD8+ T cells in alopecia areata. Study in general: Twice daily, treated patients received 5 to 10 mg of oral tofacitinib. It was 6 to 18 months of tofacitinib, and then there were 6 months off drug.

RNA was extracted and reverse transcribed into cDNA as the sequencing template. The table came from immunoSEQ multiplex PCR; TCRdb's copy has only in-frame clones and leaves some out. Of around 16,000 clones listed, less than 70% are singletons. As regards this clone: Its cognate antigen is unknown.

The study, taken as a whole, reports: Sequences from scalp samples also cover resident alphabeta T cells of normal skin. Normal scalp had lower clonality than lesional scalp, with alopecia totalis/universalis lesions showing this most strongly.

Samples from alopecia areata patients were lesional scalp punch biopsies and peripheral blood. This TCR came from a human donor with alopecia areata. The sequencing sample was made of skin.

The CDR3 reads CASSSGEREDQPQHF. DNA for the CDR3: TGCGCCAGCAGCTCCGGTGAGAGGGAAGATCAGCCCCAGCATTTT. The chain is built from TRBV5-1 and TRBJ1-5; no clear D gene. V dropped 3 bases and J dropped 5 bases, with 15 bases sitting between them. CDR1 SGHRS and CDR2 YFSETQ come from the germline V gene. CDR3 length: 15 residues.